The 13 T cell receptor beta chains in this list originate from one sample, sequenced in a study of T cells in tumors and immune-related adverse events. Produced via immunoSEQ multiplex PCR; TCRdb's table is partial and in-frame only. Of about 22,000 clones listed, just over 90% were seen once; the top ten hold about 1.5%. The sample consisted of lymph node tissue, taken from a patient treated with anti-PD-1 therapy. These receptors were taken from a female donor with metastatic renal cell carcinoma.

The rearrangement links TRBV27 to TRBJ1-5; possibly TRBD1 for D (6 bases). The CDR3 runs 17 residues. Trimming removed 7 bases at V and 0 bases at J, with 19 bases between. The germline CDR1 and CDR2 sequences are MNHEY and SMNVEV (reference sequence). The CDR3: CASTGHPWRYSNQPQHF. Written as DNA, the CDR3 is TGTGCCAGCACGGGACACCCGTGGAGATATAGCAATCAGCCCCAGCATTTT.

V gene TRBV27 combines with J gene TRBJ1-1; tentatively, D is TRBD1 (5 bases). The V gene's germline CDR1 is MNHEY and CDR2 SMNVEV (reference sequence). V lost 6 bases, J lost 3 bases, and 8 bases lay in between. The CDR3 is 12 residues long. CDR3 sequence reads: CASRQTDTEAFF. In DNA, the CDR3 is TGTGCCAGCAGGCAGACAGACACTGAAGCTTTCTTT.

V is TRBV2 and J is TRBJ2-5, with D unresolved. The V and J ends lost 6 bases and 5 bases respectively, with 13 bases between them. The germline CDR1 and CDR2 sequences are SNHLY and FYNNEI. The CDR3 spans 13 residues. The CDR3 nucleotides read TGTGCCAGCAGGGACCAGTTAGGGGAGACCCAGTACTTC. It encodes CASRDQLGETQYF. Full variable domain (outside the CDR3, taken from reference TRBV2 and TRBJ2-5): EPEVTQTPSHQVTQMGQEVILRCVPISNHLYFYWYRQILGQKVEFLVSFYNNEISEKSEIFDDQFSVERPDGSNFTLKIRSTKLEDSAMYFCASRDQLGETQYFGPGTRLLVL.

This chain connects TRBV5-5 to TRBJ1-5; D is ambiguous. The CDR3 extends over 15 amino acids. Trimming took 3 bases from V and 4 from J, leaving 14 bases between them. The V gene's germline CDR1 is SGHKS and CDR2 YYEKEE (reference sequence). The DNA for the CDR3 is TGTGCCAGCAGCTACTCCGGGTACAGTAATCAGCCCCAGCATTTT. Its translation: CASSYSGYSNQPQHF.

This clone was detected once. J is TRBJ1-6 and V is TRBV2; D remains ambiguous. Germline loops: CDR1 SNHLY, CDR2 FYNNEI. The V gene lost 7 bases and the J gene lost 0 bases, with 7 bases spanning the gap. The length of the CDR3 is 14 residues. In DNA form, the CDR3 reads TGTGCCAGCAACGAGGGCTCCTATAATTCACCCCTCCACTTT. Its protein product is CASNEGSYNSPLHF.

The CDR3 loop is CASSWTGGTTEAFF. CDR3 bases: TGCGCCAGCAGCTGGACAGGGGGGACCACTGAAGCTTTCTTT. The chain has TRBV5-1 and TRBJ1-1, with 10 bases matching TRBD1. V lost 3 bases, J lost 4 bases, and 3 bases stayed unmatched. From germline, CDR1 is SGHRS and CDR2 YFSETQ. There are 14 residues in the CDR3.

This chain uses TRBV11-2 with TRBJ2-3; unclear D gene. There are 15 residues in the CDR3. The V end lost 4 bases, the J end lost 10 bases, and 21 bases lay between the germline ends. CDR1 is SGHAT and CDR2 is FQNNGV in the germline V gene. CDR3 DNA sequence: TGTGCCAGCAGCTCATCAGGATCCAACCCCCTTGCGCAGTATTTT. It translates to CASSSSGSNPLAQYF.

The chain's CDR3 is CASSPPLYGYTF. CDR3 bases: TGTGCCAGCAGCCCCCCCCTCTATGGCTACACCTTC. The rearrangement joins TRBV11-2 to TRBJ1-2; D gene unclear. This CDR3 spans 12 amino acids. Germline V gives CDR1 SGHAT, CDR2 FQNNGV. Between the trimmed V and J ends, which lost 5 bases and 4 bases, there was a span of 8 bases.

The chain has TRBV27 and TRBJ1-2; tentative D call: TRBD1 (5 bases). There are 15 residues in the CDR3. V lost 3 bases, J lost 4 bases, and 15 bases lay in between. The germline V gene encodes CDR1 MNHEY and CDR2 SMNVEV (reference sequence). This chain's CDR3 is CASSFVRGLTYGYTF. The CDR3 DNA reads TGTGCCAGCAGTTTTGTAAGGGGACTGACCTATGGCTACACCTTC.

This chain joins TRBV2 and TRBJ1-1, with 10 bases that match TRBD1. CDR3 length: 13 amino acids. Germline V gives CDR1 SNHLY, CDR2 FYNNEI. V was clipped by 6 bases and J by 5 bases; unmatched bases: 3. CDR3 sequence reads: CASSRDRGTEAFF. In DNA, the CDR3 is TGTGCCAGCAGCCGGGACAGGGGAACTGAAGCTTTCTTT.

The CDR3 spells CASALADQETQYF. The CDR3, as DNA: TGTGCCAGTGCACTAGCGGACCAAGAGACCCAGTACTTC. The genes are TRBV10-3 and TRBJ2-5; 8 bases fit TRBD2. With 10 bases clipped from V and 0 bases from J, the junction kept 4 bases outside the gene matches. The germline gives CDR1 ENHRY, CDR2 SYGVKD. The CDR3 has 13 amino acids.

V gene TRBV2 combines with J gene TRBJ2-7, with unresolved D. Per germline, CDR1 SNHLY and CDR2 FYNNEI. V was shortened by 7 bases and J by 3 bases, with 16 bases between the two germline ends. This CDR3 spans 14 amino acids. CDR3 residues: CASTLSRVSYEQYF. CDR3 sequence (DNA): TGTGCCAGCACCCTGAGTCGGGTCAGCTACGAGCAGTACTTC.

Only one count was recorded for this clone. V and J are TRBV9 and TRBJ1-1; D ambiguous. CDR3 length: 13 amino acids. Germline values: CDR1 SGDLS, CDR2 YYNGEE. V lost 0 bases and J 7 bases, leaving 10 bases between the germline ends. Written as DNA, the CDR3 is TGTGCCAGCAGCGTAGTTTCCGCTAGTGAAGCTTTCTTT. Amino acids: CASSVVSASEAFF.